This record looks at one TCR beta chain sequence and its context. The antigen is unknown. The CDR3 end shows no conserved phenylalanine or tryptophan, and so a read error is likely. The TCR beta libraries were generated through quantitative 5'-RACE incorporating molecular barcodes. TCRdb reprocessed the 5' RACE reads with MiXCR, giving one entry per CDR3 protein. The repertoire holds 450,000 to 550,000 distinct CDR3 sequences, with over 4% as singletons. The sample belongs to a study of CD8 T cells in ankylosing spondylitis. Study-wide findings and caveats: Ankylosing spondylitis blood appeared to be characterized by a TCR beta motif of about 8 highly homologous variants. Existing reports had already noted some motif variants in reactive arthritis synovial fluid and blood. Within peripheral blood, clones linked to disease were CD8+ and relatively rare.

The CDR3 is 15 residues long. Sequenced sample: blood, either unsorted or a sorted T cell fraction (not recorded which). This receptor was taken from a male donor with ankylosing spondylitis. The chain joins TRBV12-3 or TRBV12-4 to TRBJ2-2, with 9 nucleotides matching TRBD2. CDR3 nucleotides: TGTGCCAGCAGTCTAGCGGGGAGGAACACCGGGGAGCTGTTTATT. It yields the protein CASSLAGRNTGELFI.